This T cell receptor (beta chain) comes out of a study of T cells in localized non-small cell lung cancer. Study-wide findings and caveats: Elevated circulating T cell density in blood was associated with longer overall survival.

This clone was seen more than once but under ten times. The antigen remains undetermined. Only in-frame clones appear in the TCRdb table, and some are missing; sequencing was by immunoSEQ multiplex PCR. The profile shows some 11,000 clones, more than 70% of them singletons. The receptor's source is a male donor older than 55 with stage I lung adenocarcinoma. This specimen consisted of peripheral blood, obtained before any cancer treatment.

The CDR3 here is CASSLQGGMFSYGYTF. CDR3 nucleotides: TGTGCCAGCAGCCTGCAGGGGGGGATGTTTTCTTATGGCTACACCTTC. The chain is built from TRBV7-9 and TRBJ1-2; 7 bases line up with TRBD1. CDR1 is SEHNR and CDR2 is FQNEAQ in the germline V gene (reference sequence). V lost 5 bases to trimming and J lost 5 bases; unmatched junction nucleotides: 14. This CDR3 is 16 amino acids long. The variable domain in full, with the rest retrieved from reference TRBV7-9 and TRBJ1-2, is DTGVSQNPRHKITKRGQNVTFRCDPISEHNRLYWYRQTLGQGPEFLTYFQNEAQLEKSRLLSDRFSAERPKGSFSTLEIQRTEQGDSAMYLCASSLQGGMFSYGYTFGSGTRLTVV.